Following are 6 T cell receptor beta chains from one sample sequenced in a study of blood T cell repertoires in COVID-19. Measured with immunoSEQ multiplex PCR; TCRdb has only the in-frame clones, and not every one. The table records 95,000 to 150,000 clones, just over 85% of them present only once. Material for sequencing was peripheral blood. The receptors derive from a man aged 35-49 years with acute or convalescent COVID-19.

This clone has a handful of counts. The V gene is TRBV12-3 or TRBV12-4, the J gene TRBJ2-6, with D maybe TRBD2 (5 bases). CDR3 length: 13 residues. Trimming cost V 7 bases and J 4 bases, with 8 bases left between them. CDR3 coding DNA: TGTGCCAGCACCCAGCGGGGGGCCAACGTCCTGACTTTC. Its translation is CASTQRGANVLTF.

This clone qualifies as medium-sized. V and J are TRBV5-6 and TRBJ2-1; 7 bases align to TRBD2. Trimming cost V 1 base and J 4 bases; bases outside gene matches: 5. This CDR3 is built from 15 residues. Germline V lookup: CDR1 SGHDT, CDR2 YYEEEE. The CDR3 sequence is CASSLQAGAYNEQFF. The DNA of the CDR3 is TGTGCCAGCAGCTTGCAGGCGGGAGCTTACAATGAGCAGTTCTTC.

This rearrangement joins TRBV9 to TRBJ1-4; 8 nucleotides agree with TRBD1. The germline V gene has CDR1 SGDLS and CDR2 YYNGEE. Trimming cost V 4 bases and J 1 base; bases outside gene matches: 9. The CDR3 is 17 residues long. The CDR3 region is CASSSMTGDGTNEKLFF. The CDR3 DNA is TGTGCCAGCAGCTCAATGACAGGGGATGGAACTAATGAAAAACTGTTTTTT.

The chain recombines TRBV11-2 with TRBJ2-5; D possibly corresponds to TRBD2 (6 bases). Germline CDR1 and CDR2: SGHAT and FQNNGV. The germline V and J ends were trimmed by 4 bases and 1 base, with 13 bases remaining between them. This CDR3 region has 15 residues. The chain's CDR3 is CASSSGSSAQETQYF. For the CDR3, the DNA is TGTGCCAGCAGCTCCGGTTCTAGCGCCCAAGAGACCCAGTACTTC. Complete variable domain (other parts from reference TRBV11-2 and TRBJ2-5): EAGVAQSPRYKIIEKRQSVAFWCNPISGHATLYWYQQILGQGPKLLIQFQNNGVVDDSQLPKDRFSAERLKGVDSTLKIQPAKLEDSAVYLCASSSGSSAQETQYFGPGTRLLVL.

This clone was found a few times. The genes are TRBV7-8 and TRBJ1-1; a possible D gene is TRBD1 (6 bases). The CDR3 spans 13 residues. V was clipped by 5 bases and J by 8 bases, with 15 bases between them. Per germline, CDR1 SGHVS and CDR2 FQNEAQ. The CDR3 bases are TGTGCCAGCAGCATCAGACAGGACCAGGAAGCTTTCTTT. Amino acid sequence: CASSIRQDQEAFF.

This chain joins TRBV3-1 (or the pseudogene TRBV3-2) and TRBJ1-2; 9 positions agree with TRBD1. V lost 4 bases to trimming and J lost 8 bases; unmatched junction nucleotides: 5. Germline V gene data show CDR1 as LGHDT and CDR2 as YNNKEL (reference sequence). This CDR3 is 13 amino acids long. CDR3 loop: CASSLHRGQGYTF. CDR3 DNA sequence: TGTGCCAGCAGCCTGCACAGGGGGCAAGGCTACACCTTC.